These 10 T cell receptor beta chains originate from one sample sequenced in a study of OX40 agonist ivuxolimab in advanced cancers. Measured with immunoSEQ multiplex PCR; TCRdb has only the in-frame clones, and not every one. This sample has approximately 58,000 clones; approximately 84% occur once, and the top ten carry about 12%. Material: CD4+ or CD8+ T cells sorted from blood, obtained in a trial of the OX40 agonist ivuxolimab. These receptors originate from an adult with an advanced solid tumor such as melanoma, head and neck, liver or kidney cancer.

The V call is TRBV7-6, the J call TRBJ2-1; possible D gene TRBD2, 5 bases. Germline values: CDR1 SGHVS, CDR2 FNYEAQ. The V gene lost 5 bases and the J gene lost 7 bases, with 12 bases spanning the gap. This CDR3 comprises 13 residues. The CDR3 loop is CASSGLSSNEQFF. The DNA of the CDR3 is TGTGCCAGCAGCGGACTTAGCAGTAATGAGCAGTTCTTC.

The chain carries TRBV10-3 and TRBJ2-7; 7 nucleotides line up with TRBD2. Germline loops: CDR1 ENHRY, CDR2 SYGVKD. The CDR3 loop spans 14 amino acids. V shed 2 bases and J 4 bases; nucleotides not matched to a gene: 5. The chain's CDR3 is CAISEGGGIYEQYF. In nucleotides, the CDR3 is TGTGCCATCAGTGAGGGGGGAGGGATTTACGAGCAGTACTTC.

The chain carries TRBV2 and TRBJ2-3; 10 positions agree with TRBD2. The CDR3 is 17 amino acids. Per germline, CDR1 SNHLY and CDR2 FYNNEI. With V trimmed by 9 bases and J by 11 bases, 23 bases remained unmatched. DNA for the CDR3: TGTGCCAGTAGGATGGTAGGACTAGCGGAGGGTGCCGGTAGGCAGTATTTT. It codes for CASRMVGLAEGAGRQYF.

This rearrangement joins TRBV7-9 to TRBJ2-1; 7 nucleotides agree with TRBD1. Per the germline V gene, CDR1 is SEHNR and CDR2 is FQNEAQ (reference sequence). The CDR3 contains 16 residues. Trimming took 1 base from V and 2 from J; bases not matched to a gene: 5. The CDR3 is CASSLGQGLPYNEQFF. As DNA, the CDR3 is TGTGCCAGCAGCTTAGGACAGGGTTTGCCCTACAATGAGCAGTTCTTC.

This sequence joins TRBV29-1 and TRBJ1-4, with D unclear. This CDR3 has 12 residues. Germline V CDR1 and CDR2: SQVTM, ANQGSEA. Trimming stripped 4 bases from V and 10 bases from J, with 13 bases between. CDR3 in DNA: TGCAGCGTTGGCGAGGGCGGAGGAAAACTGTTTTTT. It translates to CSVGEGGGKLFF.

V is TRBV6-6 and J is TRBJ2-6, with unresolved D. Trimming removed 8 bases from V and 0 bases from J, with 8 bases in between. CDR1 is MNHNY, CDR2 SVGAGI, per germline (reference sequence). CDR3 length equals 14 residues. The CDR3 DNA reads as TGTGCCAGCCAACGGTCCTCTGGGGCCAACGTCCTGACTTTC. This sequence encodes CASQRSSGANVLTF.

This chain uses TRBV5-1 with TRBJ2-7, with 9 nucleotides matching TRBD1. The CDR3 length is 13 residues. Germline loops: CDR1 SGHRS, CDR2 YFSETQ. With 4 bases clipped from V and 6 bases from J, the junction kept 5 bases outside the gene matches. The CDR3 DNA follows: TGCGCCAGCAGCCGACAGGGGGATAGCGAGCAGTACTTC. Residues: CASSRQGDSEQYF.

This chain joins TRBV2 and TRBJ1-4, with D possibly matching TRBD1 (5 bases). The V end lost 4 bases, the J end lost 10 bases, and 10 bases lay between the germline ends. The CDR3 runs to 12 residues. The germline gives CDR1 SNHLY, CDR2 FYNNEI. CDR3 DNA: TGTGCCAGCAGTGGGCCGGGGCGAAAACTGTTTTTT. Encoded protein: CASSGPGRKLFF.

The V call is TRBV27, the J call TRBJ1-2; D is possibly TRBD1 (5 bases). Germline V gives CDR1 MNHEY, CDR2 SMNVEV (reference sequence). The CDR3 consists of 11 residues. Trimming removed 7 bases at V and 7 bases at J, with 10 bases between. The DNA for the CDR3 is TGTGCCAGCACCGGGGGGGGTGGCTACACCTTC. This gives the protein CASTGGGGYTF.

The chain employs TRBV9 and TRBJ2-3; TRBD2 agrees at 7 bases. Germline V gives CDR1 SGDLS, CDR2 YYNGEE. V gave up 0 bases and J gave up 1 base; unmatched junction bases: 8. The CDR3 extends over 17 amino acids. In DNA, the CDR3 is TGTGCCAGCAGCGTAGCGGGAGGCCTGGCTGGCACAGATACGCAGTATTTT. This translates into CASSVAGGLAGTDTQYF.